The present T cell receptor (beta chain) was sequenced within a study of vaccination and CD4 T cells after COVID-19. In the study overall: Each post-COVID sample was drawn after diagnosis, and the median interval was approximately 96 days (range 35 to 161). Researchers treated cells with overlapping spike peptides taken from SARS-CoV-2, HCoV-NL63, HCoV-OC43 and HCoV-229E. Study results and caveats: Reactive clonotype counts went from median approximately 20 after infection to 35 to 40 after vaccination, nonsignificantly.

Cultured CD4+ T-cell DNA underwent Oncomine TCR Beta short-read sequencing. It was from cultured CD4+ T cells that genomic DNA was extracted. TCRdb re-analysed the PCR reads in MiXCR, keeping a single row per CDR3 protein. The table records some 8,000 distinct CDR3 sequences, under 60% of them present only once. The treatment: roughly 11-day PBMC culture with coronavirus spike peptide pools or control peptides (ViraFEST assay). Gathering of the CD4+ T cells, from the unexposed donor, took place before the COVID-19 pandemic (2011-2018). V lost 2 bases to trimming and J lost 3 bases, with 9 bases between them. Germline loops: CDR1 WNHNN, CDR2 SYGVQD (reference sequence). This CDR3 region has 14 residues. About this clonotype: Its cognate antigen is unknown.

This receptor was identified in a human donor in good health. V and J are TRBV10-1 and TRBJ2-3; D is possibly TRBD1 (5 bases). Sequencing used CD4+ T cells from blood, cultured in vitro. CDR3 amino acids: CASSEGARTDTQYF. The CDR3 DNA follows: TGCGCCAGCAGTGAGGGGGCTAGGACAGATACGCAGTATTTT.